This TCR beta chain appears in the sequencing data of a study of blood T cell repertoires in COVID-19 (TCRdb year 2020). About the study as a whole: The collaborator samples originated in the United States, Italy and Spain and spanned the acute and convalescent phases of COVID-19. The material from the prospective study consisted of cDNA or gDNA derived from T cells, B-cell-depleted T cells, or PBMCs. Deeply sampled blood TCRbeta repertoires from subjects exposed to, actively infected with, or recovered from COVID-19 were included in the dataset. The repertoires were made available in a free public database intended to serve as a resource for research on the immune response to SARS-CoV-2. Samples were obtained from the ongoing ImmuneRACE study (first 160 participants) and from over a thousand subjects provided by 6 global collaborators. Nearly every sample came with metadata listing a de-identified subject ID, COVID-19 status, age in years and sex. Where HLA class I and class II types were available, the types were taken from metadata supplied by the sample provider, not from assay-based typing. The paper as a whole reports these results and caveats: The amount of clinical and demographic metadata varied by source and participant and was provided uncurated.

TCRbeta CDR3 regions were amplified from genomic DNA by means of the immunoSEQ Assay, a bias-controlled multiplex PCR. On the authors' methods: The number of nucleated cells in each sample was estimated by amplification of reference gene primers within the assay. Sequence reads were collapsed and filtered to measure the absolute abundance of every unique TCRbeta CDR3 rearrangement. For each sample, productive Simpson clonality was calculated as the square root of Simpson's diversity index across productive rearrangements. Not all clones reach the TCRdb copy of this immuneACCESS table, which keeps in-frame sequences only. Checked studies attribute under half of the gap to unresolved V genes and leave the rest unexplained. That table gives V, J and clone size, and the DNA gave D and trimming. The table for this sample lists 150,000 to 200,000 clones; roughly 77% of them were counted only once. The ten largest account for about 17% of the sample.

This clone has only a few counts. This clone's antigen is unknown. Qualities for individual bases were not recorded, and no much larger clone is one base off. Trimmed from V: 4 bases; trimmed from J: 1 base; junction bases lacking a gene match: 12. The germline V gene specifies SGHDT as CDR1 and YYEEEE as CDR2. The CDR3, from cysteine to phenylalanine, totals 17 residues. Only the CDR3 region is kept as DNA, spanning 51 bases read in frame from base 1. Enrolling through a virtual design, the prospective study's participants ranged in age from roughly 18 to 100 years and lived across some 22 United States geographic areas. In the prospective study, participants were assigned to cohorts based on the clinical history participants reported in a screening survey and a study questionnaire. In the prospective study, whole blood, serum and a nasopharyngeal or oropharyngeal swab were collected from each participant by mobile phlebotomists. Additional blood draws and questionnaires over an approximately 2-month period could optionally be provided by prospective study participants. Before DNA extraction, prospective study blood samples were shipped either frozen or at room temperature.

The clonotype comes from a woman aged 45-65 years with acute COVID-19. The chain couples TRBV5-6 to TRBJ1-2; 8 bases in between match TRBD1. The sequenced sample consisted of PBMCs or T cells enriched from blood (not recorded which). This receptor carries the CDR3 CASSVDRENTNNYGYTF. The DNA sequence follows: TGTGCCAGCAGCGTGGACAGGGAGAATACCAATAACTATGGCTACACCTTC.